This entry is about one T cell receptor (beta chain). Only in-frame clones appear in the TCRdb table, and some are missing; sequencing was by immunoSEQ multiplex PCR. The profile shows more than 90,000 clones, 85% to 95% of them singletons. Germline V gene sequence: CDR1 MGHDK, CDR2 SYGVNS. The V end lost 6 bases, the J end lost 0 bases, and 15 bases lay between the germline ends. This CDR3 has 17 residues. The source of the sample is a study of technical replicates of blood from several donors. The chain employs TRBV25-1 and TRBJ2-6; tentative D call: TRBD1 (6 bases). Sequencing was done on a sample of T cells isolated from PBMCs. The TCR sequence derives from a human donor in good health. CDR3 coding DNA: TGTGCCAGCAGCGACCAGGGACATGGCTCTGGGGCCAACGTCCTGACTTTC. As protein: CASSDQGHGSGANVLTF.